The 3 T cell receptor beta chains presented below share a single source sample, sequenced in a study of cytomegalovirus exposure and HLA in healthy donors. The PCR was carried out with 60 Vbeta primers and 13 Jbeta primers. Here immunoSEQ multiplex PCR was the method, and the copy in TCRdb shows in-frame clones only, minus some. Among approximately 92,000 clones listed, over 70% were seen once. The material sequenced was PBMCs. These receptors came from a man in his 60s in good health and CMV-seronegative.

This clone has more than one count but fewer than ten. This sequence joins TRBV6-5 and TRBJ1-4; TRBD1 is a possible D gene (5 bases). Trimming took 5 bases from V and 3 from J, leaving 13 bases between them. The CDR3 has 15 residues. Looked up from germline, CDR1 is MNHEY and CDR2 is SVGAGI. The CDR3 loop is CASSNQGGANEKLFF. In nucleotides, the CDR3 is TGTGCCAGCAGTAACCAAGGAGGGGCTAATGAAAAACTGTTTTTT.

The chain has TRBV10-2 and TRBJ1-3; a possible D gene is TRBD1 (6 bases). The germline V gene encodes CDR1 WSHSY and CDR2 SAAADI. V lost 2 bases, J lost 4 bases, and 6 bases lay in between. CDR3 length: 13 residues. CDR3 bases: TGCGCCAGCAGTGAGCAGGGGGGAAACACCATATATTTT. It is translated as CASSEQGGNTIYF.

The chain uses TRBV5-6 and TRBJ2-7; 8 bases match TRBD2. The junction had 2 bases not matched to a gene; V was cut back by 3 bases and J by 3 bases. This CDR3 comprises 13 residues. CDR1 and CDR2 (germline): SGHDT, YYEEEE. The CDR3 loop is CASSSGGGYEQYF. In nucleotides, the CDR3 is TGTGCCAGCAGCTCGGGGGGGGGCTACGAGCAGTACTTC.